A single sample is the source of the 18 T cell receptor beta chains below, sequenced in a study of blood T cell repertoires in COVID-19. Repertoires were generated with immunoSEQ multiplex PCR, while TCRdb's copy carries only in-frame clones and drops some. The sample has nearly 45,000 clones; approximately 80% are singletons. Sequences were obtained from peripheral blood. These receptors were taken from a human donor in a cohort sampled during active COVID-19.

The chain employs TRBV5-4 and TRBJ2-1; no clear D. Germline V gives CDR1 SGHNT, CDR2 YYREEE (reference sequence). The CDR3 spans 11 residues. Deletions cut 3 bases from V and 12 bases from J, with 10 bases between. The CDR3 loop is CASSWAIGQFF. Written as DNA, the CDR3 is TGTGCCAGCAGCTGGGCGATAGGGCAGTTCTTC.

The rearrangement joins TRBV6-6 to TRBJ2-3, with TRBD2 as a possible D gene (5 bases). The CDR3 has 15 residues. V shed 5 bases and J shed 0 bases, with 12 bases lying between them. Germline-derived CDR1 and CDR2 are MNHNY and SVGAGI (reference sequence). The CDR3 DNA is TGTGCCAGCAGTACCCCGGGCGGGAGCACAGATACGCAGTATTTT. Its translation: CASSTPGGSTDTQYF.

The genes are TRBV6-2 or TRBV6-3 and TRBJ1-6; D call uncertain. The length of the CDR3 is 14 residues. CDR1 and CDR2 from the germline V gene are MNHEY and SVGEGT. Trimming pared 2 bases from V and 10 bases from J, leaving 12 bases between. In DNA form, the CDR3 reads TGTGCCAGCAGTTACCCCTCGGGGAACTCACCCCTCCACTTT. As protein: CASSYPSGNSPLHF.

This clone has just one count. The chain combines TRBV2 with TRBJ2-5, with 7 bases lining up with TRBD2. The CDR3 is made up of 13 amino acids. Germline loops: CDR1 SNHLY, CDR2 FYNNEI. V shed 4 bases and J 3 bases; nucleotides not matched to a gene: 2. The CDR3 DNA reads TGTGCCAGCAGTGCTAGCGGTAAAGAGACCCAGTACTTC. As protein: CASSASGKETQYF.

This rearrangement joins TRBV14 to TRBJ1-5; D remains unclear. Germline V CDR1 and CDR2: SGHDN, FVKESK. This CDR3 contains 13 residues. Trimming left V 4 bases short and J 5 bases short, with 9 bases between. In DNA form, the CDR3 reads TGTGCCAGCAGCCCAAACACAGATCAGCCCCAGCATTTT. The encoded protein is CASSPNTDQPQHF.

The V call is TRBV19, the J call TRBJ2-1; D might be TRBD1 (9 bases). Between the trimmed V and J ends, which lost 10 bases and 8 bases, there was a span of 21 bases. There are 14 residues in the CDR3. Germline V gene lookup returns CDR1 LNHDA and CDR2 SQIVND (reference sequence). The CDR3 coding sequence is TGTGCCACCGGGAGGGGACAGGGAGTCGATGAGCAGTTCTTC. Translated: CATGRGQGVDEQFF. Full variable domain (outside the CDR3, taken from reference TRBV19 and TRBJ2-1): DGGITQSPKYLFRKEGQNVTLSCEQNLNHDAMYWYRQDPGQGLRLIYYSQIVNDFQKGDIAEGYSVSREKKESFPLTVTSAQKNPTAFYLCATGRGQGVDEQFFGPGTRLTVL.

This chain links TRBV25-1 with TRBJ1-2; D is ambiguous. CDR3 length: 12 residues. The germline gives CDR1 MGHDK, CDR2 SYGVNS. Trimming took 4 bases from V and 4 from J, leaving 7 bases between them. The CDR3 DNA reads TGTGCCAGCAGTGGGCCCTTCTATGGCTACACCTTC. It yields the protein CASSGPFYGYTF.

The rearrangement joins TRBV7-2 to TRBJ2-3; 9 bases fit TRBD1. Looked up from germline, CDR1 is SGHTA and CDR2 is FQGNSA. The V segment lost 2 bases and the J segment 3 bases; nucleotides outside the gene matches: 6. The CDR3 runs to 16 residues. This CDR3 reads CASSLPQGAGTDTQYF. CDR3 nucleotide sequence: TGTGCCAGCAGCTTACCACAGGGGGCGGGAACAGATACGCAGTATTTT.

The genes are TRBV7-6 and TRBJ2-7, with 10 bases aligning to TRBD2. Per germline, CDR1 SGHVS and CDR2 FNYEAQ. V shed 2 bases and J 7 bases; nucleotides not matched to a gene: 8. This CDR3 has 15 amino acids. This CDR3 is CASSLWSGRAGEQYF. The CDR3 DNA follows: TGTGCCAGCAGCTTATGGAGCGGGAGGGCAGGGGAGCAGTACTTC.

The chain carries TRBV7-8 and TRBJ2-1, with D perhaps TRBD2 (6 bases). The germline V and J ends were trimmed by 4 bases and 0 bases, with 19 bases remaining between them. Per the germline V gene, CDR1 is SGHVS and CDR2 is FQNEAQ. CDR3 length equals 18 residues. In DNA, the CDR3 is TGTGCCAGCAGCTGGCGGGGCCGAGGTGACAGCTCCTACAATGAGCAGTTCTTC. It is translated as CASSWRGRGDSSYNEQFF.

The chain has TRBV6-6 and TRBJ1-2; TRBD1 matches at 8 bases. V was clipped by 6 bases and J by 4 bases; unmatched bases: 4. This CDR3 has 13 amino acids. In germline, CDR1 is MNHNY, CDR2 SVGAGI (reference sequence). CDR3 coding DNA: TGTGCCAGCAGCCGGACAGGGACCTATGGCTACACCTTC. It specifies CASSRTGTYGYTF.

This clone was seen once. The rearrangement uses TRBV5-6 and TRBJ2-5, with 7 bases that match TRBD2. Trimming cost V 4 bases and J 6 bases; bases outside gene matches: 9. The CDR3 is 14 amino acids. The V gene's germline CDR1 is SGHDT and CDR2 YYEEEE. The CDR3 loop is CASSRGRSRKTQYF. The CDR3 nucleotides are TGTGCCAGCAGCCGCGGGAGAAGTAGAAAGACCCAGTACTTC. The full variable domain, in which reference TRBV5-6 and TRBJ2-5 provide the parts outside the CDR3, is DAGVTQSPTHLIKTRGQQVTLRCSPKSGHDTVSWYQQALGQGPQFIFQYYEEEERQRGNFPDRFSGHQFPNYSSELNVNALLLGDSALYLCASSRGRSRKTQYFGPGTRLLVL.

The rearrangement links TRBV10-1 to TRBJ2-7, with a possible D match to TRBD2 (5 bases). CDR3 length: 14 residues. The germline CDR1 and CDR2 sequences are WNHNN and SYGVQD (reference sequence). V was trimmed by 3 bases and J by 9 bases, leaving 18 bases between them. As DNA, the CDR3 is TGCGCCAGCAGTGAAAGCAGCGGAGCCCACGGGCAGTACTTC. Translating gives CASSESSGAHGQYF.

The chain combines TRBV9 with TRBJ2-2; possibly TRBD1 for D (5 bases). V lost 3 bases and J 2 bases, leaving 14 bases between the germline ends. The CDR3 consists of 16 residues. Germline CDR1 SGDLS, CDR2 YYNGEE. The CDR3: CASSEGTGANTGELFF. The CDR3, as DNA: TGTGCCAGCAGCGAGGGTACAGGAGCCAACACCGGGGAGCTGTTTTTT.

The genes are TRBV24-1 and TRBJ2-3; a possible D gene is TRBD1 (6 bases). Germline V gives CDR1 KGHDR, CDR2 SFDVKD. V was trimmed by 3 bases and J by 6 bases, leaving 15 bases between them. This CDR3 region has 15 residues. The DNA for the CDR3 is TGTGCCACCAGTGATAACACAGGGCCCGGGGATACGCAGTATTTT. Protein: CATSDNTGPGDTQYF.

DNA of the CDR3: TGTGCCAGCAGCGCGTCTCGGAGCTCCTACGAGCAGTACTTC. Translating gives CASSASRSSYEQYF. This sequence joins TRBV7-9 and TRBJ2-7; no firm D call. The germline CDR1 and CDR2 sequences are SEHNR and FQNEAQ (reference sequence). This CDR3 has 14 residues. V was cut by 5 bases and J by 0 bases, with 11 bases left in between.

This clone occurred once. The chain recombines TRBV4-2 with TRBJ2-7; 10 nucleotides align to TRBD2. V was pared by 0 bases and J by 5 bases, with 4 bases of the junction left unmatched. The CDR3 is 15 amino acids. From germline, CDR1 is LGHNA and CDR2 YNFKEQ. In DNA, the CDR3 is TGTGCCAGCAGCCAAGATCCCCTAGCGGGAGACGAGCAGTACTTC. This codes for CASSQDPLAGDEQYF.

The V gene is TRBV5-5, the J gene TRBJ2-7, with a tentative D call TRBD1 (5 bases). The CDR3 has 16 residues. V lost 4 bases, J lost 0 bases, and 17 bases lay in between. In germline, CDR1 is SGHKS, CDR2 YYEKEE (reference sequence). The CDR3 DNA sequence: TGTGCCAGCAGCCTTGGACACGGTGTTCTCTCCTACGAGCAGTACTTC. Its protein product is CASSLGHGVLSYEQYF.